The clone carrying this T cell receptor (beta chain) was recorded only once. Treatment defined: around 19 received Ad26.COV2.S at low or high dose, single or two shots; a few received placebo; per-sample allocation not given. Sampling happened 63 days after the first vaccine or placebo injection. Per the germline V gene, CDR1 is LNHDA and CDR2 is SQIVND (reference sequence). Germline trimming cut 3 bases from V and 7 bases from J; bases unmatched to any gene: 5. The CDR3 is made up of 15 amino acids. The data originate from a study of Ad26.COV2.S vaccination and SARS-CoV-2 variants. The data were produced by immunoSEQ multiplex PCR, yet TCRdb's version contains in-frame clones alone and is incomplete. This sample yields about 440,000 clones, of which less than 95% are seen a single time; roughly 4% belongs to the top ten.

The source material was peripheral blood, sampled in a trial of Ad26.COV2.S vaccine versus placebo. The rearrangement uses TRBV19 and TRBJ1-5, with 11 bases lining up with TRBD1. The receptor was isolated from a person between 18 and 65 years old who received the Ad26.COV2.S COVID-19 vaccine or a placebo. The CDR3 region has the DNA TGTGCCAGTAGTATTATGGGACAGGGGGTGCAGCCCCAGCATTTT. Translation gives CASSIMGQGVQPQHF.